This entry lists 22 T cell receptor beta chains sequenced from one sample in a study of T cell responses to AZD1222 COVID-19 vaccine. TCRdb's copy holds only in-frame clones and misses some; the assay was immunoSEQ multiplex PCR. The sample records roughly 80,000 clones, roughly 90% being singletons. Sequenced here: peripheral blood, sampled 28 days after the second AZD1222 dose. These receptors were taken from an adult who received the AZD1222 COVID-19 vaccine.

The J gene is TRBJ1-2, the V gene TRBV28; D is unclear. This CDR3 contains 12 residues. Trimming removed 3 bases at V and 5 bases at J, with 7 bases between. Looked up from germline, CDR1 is MDHEN and CDR2 is SYDVKM. The DNA of the CDR3 is TGTGCCAGCAGTTTGGCAAGGTATGGCTACACCTTC. Translated, it gives CASSLARYGYTF.

The genes are TRBV24-1 and TRBJ2-3; D remains ambiguous. Trimming left V 0 bases short and J 1 base short, with 10 bases between. The CDR3 sequence is 16 residues long. CDR1 KGHDR and CDR2 SFDVKD come from the germline V gene. The CDR3 loop is CATSDLRHVGTDTQYF. DNA for the CDR3: TGTGCCACCAGTGATTTGAGGCACGTAGGCACAGATACGCAGTATTTT.

The V and J genes are TRBV12-3 or TRBV12-4 and TRBJ1-2; tentative D call: TRBD1 (5 bases). This CDR3 has 13 residues. Trimming left V 5 bases short and J 8 bases short, with 15 bases between. CDR3 nucleotides: TGTGCCAGCAGTCTCAGGGAGACCCCCGGCTACACCTTC. This sequence encodes CASSLRETPGYTF.

The chain carries TRBV5-1 and TRBJ2-1; no clear D gene. Germline CDR1 SGHRS, CDR2 YFSETQ. Trimming stripped 4 bases from V and 0 bases from J, with 11 bases between. The CDR3 totals 15 residues. The CDR3 is CASSLRQSSYNEQFF. In nucleotides, the CDR3 is TGCGCCAGCAGCCTGAGGCAAAGCTCCTACAATGAGCAGTTCTTC.

The CDR3 DNA reads as TGCGCCAGCAGTCGCAGGACAGGGCAAGAGACCCAGTACTTC. Translation: CASSRRTGQETQYF. The chain joins TRBV4-1 to TRBJ2-5; 8 bases align to TRBD1. J gave up 2 bases and V 6 bases, and 5 bases lay outside the gene matches. The length of the CDR3 is 14 residues. Germline CDR1 and CDR2: MGHRA and YSYEKL.

This clone has just one count. This sequence joins TRBV5-1 and TRBJ2-4, with D tentatively TRBD1 (5 bases). The CDR3 spans 13 residues. V was shortened by 4 bases and J by 6 bases, with 11 bases between the two germline ends. Per germline, CDR1 SGHRS and CDR2 YFSETQ. The CDR3 spells CASSPTASNIQYF. CDR3 coding DNA: TGCGCCAGCAGCCCGACAGCCTCAAACATTCAGTACTTC.

V usage is TRBV28 and J usage is TRBJ2-7; no definite D call. Germline values: CDR1 MDHEN, CDR2 SYDVKM. The CDR3 runs 15 residues. The V and J ends lost 8 bases and 3 bases respectively, with 20 bases between them. CDR3: CASREIYRSLYEQYF. CDR3 coding DNA: TGTGCCAGCCGAGAAATATATCGCTCGCTCTACGAGCAGTACTTC.

The chain couples TRBV19 to TRBJ1-3; no clear D gene. Trimming left V 3 bases short and J 0 bases short, with 9 bases between. The CDR3 contains 15 residues. Germline CDR1 and CDR2: LNHDA and SQIVND (reference sequence). In DNA, the CDR3 is TGTGCCAGTAGTATGGGCCGCCACTCTGGAAACACCATATATTTT. Translated, it gives CASSMGRHSGNTIYF.

The rearrangement joins TRBV21-1 to TRBJ1-5; no DNA check was done on the table's D call, TRBD1. TRBV21-1 is designated a pseudogene. The CDR3 runs to 14 residues. CDR3 amino acids: CASSPETGEEPQHF. CDR3 sequence (DNA): TGTGCCAGCAGCCCCGAGACAGGGGAGGAGCCCCAGCATTTT.

The chain carries TRBV10-3 and TRBJ2-3; TRBD2 matches at 10 bases. The V gene's germline CDR1 is ENHRY and CDR2 SYGVKD. The CDR3 contains 18 residues. V gave up 3 bases and J gave up 5 bases; unmatched junction bases: 14. CDR3: CAISDWVVAGGKRDTQYF. The CDR3 DNA is TGTGCCATCAGTGATTGGGTTGTAGCGGGGGGAAAGAGAGATACGCAGTATTTT.

The chain is built from TRBV28 and TRBJ2-3; the D gene is possibly TRBD2 (6 bases). The CDR3 covers 12 residues. Per germline, CDR1 MDHEN and CDR2 SYDVKM. Trimming left V 5 bases short and J 5 bases short, with 8 bases between. This CDR3 reads CASSLGLDTQYF. The CDR3, as DNA: TGTGCCAGCAGTCTGGGACTAGATACGCAGTATTTT.

This chain uses TRBV28 with TRBJ1-2; 8 bases map to TRBD1. Germline CDR1 is MDHEN and CDR2 is SYDVKM. This CDR3 has 14 residues. V gave up 3 bases and J gave up 6 bases; unmatched junction bases: 6. The CDR3 region has the DNA TGTGCCAGCAGTTTCCGTGGCAGGGGGCATGGCTACACCTTC. Translated, it gives CASSFRGRGHGYTF.

The chain recombines TRBV14 with TRBJ2-7; 7 bases align to TRBD1. Germline CDR1 SGHDN, CDR2 FVKESK. J lost 2 bases, V lost 2 bases, and 3 bases had no gene match. This CDR3 contains 14 residues. The CDR3 nucleotides are TGTGCCAGCAGCCAATTCACAGGGGCCTACGAGCAGTACTTC. Translated, it gives CASSQFTGAYEQYF.

The chain employs TRBV9 and TRBJ1-3; D is unclear. This CDR3 spans 15 amino acids. The germline V gene encodes CDR1 SGDLS and CDR2 YYNGEE. V lost 0 bases and J lost 0, with 7 bases in between. The CDR3 loop is CASSVAPVSGNTIYF. CDR3 nucleotides: TGTGCCAGCAGCGTAGCCCCCGTCTCTGGAAACACCATATATTTT.

This clone turned up a few times. This sequence joins TRBV5-4 and TRBJ2-1; D may be TRBD1 (6 bases). CDR1 and CDR2 from the germline V gene are SGHNT and YYREEE (reference sequence). The germline V and J ends were trimmed by 0 bases and 1 base, with 8 bases remaining between them. The CDR3 is made up of 15 amino acids. CDR3 nucleotide sequence: TGTGCCAGCAGCTTGGGAGGGACATCCTACAATGAGCAGTTCTTC. It specifies CASSLGGTSYNEQFF.

For the CDR3, the DNA is TGCGCCAGCAGCACCCCCACCGGTGGGGATGGCTACACCTTC. It codes for CASSTPTGGDGYTF. The chain has TRBV5-1 and TRBJ1-2; D uncertain. V dropped 4 bases and J dropped 6 bases, with 16 bases sitting between them. The CDR3 loop spans 14 amino acids. Looked up from germline, CDR1 is SGHRS and CDR2 is YFSETQ.

The chain carries TRBV3-1 (or the pseudogene TRBV3-2) and TRBJ1-2; 12 bases align to TRBD1. The CDR3 has 14 amino acids. With V trimmed by 3 bases and J by 6 bases, 2 bases remained unmatched. Germline values: CDR1 LGHDT, CDR2 YNNKEL (reference sequence). The CDR3, as DNA: TGTGCCAGCAGCCATGGGACAGGGGGCGATGGCTACACCTTC. Protein: CASSHGTGGDGYTF.

The chain has TRBV2 and TRBJ2-7; 10 nucleotides match TRBD1. CDR1 is SNHLY and CDR2 is FYNNEI in the germline V gene. The J segment lost 5 bases and the V segment lost 8 bases, leaving 9 bases of the junction unmatched. CDR3 length equals 14 residues. CDR3 bases: TGTGCCAGCGACCCGGGACAGGGGATGCACGAGCAGTACTTC. Translation: CASDPGQGMHEQYF.

The J gene is TRBJ1-5, the V gene TRBV2; TRBD1 is a possible D gene (6 bases). The CDR3 is made up of 15 amino acids. Germline V gene data show CDR1 as SNHLY and CDR2 as FYNNEI. Deletions cut 3 bases from V and 2 bases from J, with 11 bases between. The CDR3 sequence: CASSERAGGNQPQHF. CDR3 bases: TGTGCCAGCAGTGAGAGGGCAGGGGGCAATCAGCCCCAGCATTTT.

The chain has TRBV20-1 and TRBJ2-7, with D possibly matching TRBD2 (5 bases). V shed 3 bases and J shed 6 bases, with 21 bases lying between them. Germline CDR1 reads DFQATT; CDR2 reads SNEGSKA (reference sequence). The CDR3 contains 15 residues. CDR3 DNA sequence: TGCAGTGCTAGTTTAGGGAACGGCGGGCTTCGCGAGCAGTACTTC. As protein: CSASLGNGGLREQYF.

The chain employs TRBV19 and TRBJ2-2; TRBD1 agrees at 8 bases. Germline V gene data show CDR1 as LNHDA and CDR2 as SQIVND (reference sequence). The CDR3 loop spans 15 amino acids. V was clipped by 4 bases and J by 3 bases; unmatched bases: 4. In DNA form, the CDR3 reads TGTGCCAGTAGTAGGGGGACAGGAGACACCGGGGAGCTGTTTTTT. It encodes CASSRGTGDTGELFF.

The chain has TRBV30 and TRBJ1-5; tentatively, D is TRBD1 (6 bases). Per germline, CDR1 GTSNPN and CDR2 SVGIG (reference sequence). V lost 2 bases and J 7 bases, leaving 18 bases between the germline ends. The CDR3 loop spans 15 amino acids. The CDR3 is CAWSLGVGGGQPQHF. As DNA, the CDR3 is TGTGCCTGGAGTTTAGGAGTCGGGGGCGGGCAGCCCCAGCATTTT.